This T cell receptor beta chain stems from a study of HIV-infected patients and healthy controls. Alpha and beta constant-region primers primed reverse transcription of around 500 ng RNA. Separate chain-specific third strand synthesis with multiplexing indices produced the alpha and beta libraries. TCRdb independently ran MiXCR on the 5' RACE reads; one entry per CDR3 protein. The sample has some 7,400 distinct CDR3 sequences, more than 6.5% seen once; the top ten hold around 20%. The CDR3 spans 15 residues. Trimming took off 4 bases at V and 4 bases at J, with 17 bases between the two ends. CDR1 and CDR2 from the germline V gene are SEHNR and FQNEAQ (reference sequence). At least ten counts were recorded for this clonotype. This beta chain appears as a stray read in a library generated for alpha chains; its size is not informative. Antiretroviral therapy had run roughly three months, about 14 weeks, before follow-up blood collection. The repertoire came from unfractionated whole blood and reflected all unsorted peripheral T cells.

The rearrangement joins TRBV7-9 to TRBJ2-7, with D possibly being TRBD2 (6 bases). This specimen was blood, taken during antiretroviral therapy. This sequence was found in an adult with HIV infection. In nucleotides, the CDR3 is TGTGCCAGCAGCTCGAACTCCGGGGGAAGGTACGAGCAGTACTTC. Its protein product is CASSSNSGGRYEQYF.